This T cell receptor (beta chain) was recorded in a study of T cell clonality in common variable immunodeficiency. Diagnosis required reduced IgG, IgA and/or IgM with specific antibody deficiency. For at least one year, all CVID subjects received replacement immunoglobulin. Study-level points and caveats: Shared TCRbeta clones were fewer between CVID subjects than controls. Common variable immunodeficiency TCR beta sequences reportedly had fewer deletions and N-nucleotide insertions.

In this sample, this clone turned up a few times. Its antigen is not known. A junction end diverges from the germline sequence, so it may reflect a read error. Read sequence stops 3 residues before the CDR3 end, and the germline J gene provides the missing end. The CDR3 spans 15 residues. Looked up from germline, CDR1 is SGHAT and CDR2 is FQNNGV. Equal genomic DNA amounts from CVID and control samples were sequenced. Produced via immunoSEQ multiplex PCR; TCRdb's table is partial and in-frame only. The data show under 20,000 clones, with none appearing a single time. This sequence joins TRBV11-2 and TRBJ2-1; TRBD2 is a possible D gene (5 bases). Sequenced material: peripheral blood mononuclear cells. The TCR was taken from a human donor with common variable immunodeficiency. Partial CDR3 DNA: TGTGCCAGCAGCTTAGATCGGGGTTCCTACCATGAG. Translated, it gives CASSLDRGSYHE. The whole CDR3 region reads CASSLDRGSYHEQFF.